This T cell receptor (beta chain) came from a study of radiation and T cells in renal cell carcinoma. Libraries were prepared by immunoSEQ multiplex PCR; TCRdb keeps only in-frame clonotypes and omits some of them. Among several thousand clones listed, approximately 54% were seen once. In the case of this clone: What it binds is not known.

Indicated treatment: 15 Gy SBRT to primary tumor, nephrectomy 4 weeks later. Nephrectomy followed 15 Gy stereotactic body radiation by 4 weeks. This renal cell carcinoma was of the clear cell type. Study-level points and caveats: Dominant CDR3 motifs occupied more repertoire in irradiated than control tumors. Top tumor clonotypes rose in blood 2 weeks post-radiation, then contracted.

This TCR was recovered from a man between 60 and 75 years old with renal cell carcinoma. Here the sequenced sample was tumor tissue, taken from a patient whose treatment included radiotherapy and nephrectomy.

This chain's CDR3 is CASSIRPSYEQYF. The CDR3 DNA is TGTGCCAGCAGCATTCGACCGTCCTACGAGCAGTACTTC. The rearrangement uses TRBV11-1 and TRBJ2-7; no reliable D call. V dropped 5 bases and J dropped 1 base, with 9 bases sitting between them. Germline CDR1 SGHAT, CDR2 FQDESV (reference sequence). CDR3 length: 13 residues. The whole variable domain, filled in from reference TRBV11-1 and TRBJ2-7, reads EAEVAQSPRYKITEKSQAVAFWCDPISGHATLYWYRQILGQGPELLVQFQDESVVDDSQLPKDRFSAERLKGVDSTLKIQPAELGDSAMYLCASSIRPSYEQYFGPGTRLTVT.